The 27 T cell receptor beta chains in this list originate from one sample, sequenced in a study of blood T cell repertoires in COVID-19. The protocol was immunoSEQ multiplex PCR, while the TCRdb copy is restricted to in-frame clones and leaves out a portion. The profile shows around 250,000 clones, around 90% of them singletons. Sequencing input: PBMCs or T cells enriched from blood (not recorded which). All receptors derive from a man between 50 and 59 years old who had been exposed to COVID-19.

J is TRBJ1-1 and V is TRBV9; the D is unclear. Germline assignment: CDR1 SGDLS and CDR2 YYNGEE. Trimming pared 0 bases from V and 4 bases from J, leaving 10 bases between. The CDR3 consists of 14 residues. The DNA of the CDR3 is TGTGCCAGCAGCGTAGATCCGGGATCCACTGAAGCTTTCTTT. Amino acid sequence: CASSVDPGSTEAFF.

The chain couples TRBV28 to TRBJ2-1, with D unclear. Germline lookup yields CDR1 MDHEN and CDR2 SYDVKM. The CDR3 covers 17 residues. V was pared by 5 bases and J by 4 bases, with 21 bases between. The CDR3 sequence is CASSPPLTARPYNEQFF. In DNA form, the CDR3 reads TGTGCCAGCAGTCCCCCCCTCACAGCCCGTCCGTACAATGAGCAGTTCTTC.

The table lists this clone with a few counts. This CDR3 is CASSSQGGGELFF. CDR3 coding DNA: TGCGCCAGCAGCTCCCAGGGCGGCGGGGAGCTGTTTTTT. V and J are TRBV4-1 and TRBJ2-2; the D gene is possibly TRBD1 (5 bases). CDR1 is MGHRA and CDR2 is YSYEKL in the germline V gene. V lost 5 bases and J lost 7, with 11 bases in between. This CDR3 has 13 residues.

The chain employs TRBV10-3 and TRBJ2-7; D unresolved. Germline lookup yields CDR1 ENHRY and CDR2 SYGVKD. The CDR3 sequence is 12 residues long. V shed 9 bases and J shed 2 bases, with 11 bases lying between them. The CDR3 region is CAISYSTYEQYF. The CDR3 DNA reads TGTGCCATTAGTTACTCTACCTACGAGCAGTACTTC.

This chain uses TRBV5-1 with TRBJ1-1; D is perhaps TRBD1 (6 bases). Between the trimmed V and J ends, which lost 2 bases and 0 bases, there was a span of 11 bases. CDR1 is SGHRS, CDR2 YFSETQ, per germline. This CDR3 spans 15 amino acids. CDR3 loop: CASSFITGLNTEAFF. The CDR3 bases are TGCGCCAGCAGCTTTATCACAGGGCTGAACACTGAAGCTTTCTTT.

This rearrangement joins TRBV29-1 to TRBJ2-5, with D tentatively TRBD1 (6 bases). Germline V lookup: CDR1 SQVTM, CDR2 ANQGSEA. The CDR3 has 13 residues. V lost 4 bases, J lost 1 base, and 10 bases lay in between. CDR3 DNA: TGCAGCGTTGCAGGGGTCCCCCAAGAGACCCAGTACTTC. It codes for CSVAGVPQETQYF.

The V call is TRBV9, the J call TRBJ2-2; TRBD2 might be the D (5 bases). There are 16 residues in the CDR3. V was cut by 0 bases and J by 5 bases, with 14 bases left in between. CDR1 is SGDLS and CDR2 is YYNGEE in the germline V gene. CDR3 amino acids: CASSVAASLGTGELFF. The CDR3 DNA reads TGTGCCAGCAGCGTAGCTGCTAGCCTAGGGACCGGGGAGCTGTTTTTT. The full variable domain, rest sourced from reference TRBV9 and TRBJ2-2, is DSGVTQTPKHLITATGQRVTLRCSPRSGDLSVYWYQQSLDQGLQFLIQYYNGEERAKGNILERFSAQQFPDLHSELNLSSLELGDSALYFCASSVAASLGTGELFFGEGSRLTVL.

This chain uses TRBV7-3 with TRBJ2-6; no firm D call. Germline CDR1 reads SGHTA; CDR2 reads FQGTGA. CDR3 size: 14 residues. Trimming took off 4 bases at V and 3 bases at J, with 7 bases between the two ends. CDR3 in amino acids: CASSSPYGANVLTF. CDR3 DNA: TGTGCCAGCAGCTCTCCCTATGGGGCCAACGTCCTGACTTTC.

The gene calls are TRBV24-1 and TRBJ2-3, with D possibly being TRBD1 (5 bases). Germline values: CDR1 KGHDR, CDR2 SFDVKD. With 2 bases removed from V and 3 bases from J, the gap between germline ends came to 8 bases. The CDR3 totals 14 residues. Here the CDR3 DNA reads TGTGCCACCAGTGATTCAACAGGTACAGATACGCAGTATTTT. It yields the protein CATSDSTGTDTQYF.

This chain joins TRBV29-1 and TRBJ1-3, with 7 bases aligning to TRBD1. The CDR3 loop spans 13 amino acids. Losses at the gene ends were 7 bases for V and 4 bases for J; bases not matched to a gene: 7. CDR1 and CDR2 from the germline V gene are SQVTM and ANQGSEA. This CDR3 is CSGRRGPGNTIYF. CDR3 nucleotides: TGCAGCGGACGTAGGGGGCCGGGAAACACCATATATTTT.

The J gene is TRBJ2-1, the V gene TRBV3-1 (or the pseudogene TRBV3-2), with 12 bases fitting TRBD2. The CDR3 sequence is 17 residues long. The ends lost 5 bases at V and 6 bases at J; junction bases unmatched: 11. Looked up from germline, CDR1 is LGHDT and CDR2 is YNNKEL (reference sequence). CDR3 amino acids: CASSERRASGRGNEQFF. The CDR3 coding sequence is TGTGCCAGCAGCGAAAGACGGGCTAGCGGGAGGGGCAATGAGCAGTTCTTC.

The chain has TRBV11-3 and TRBJ2-3; 8 positions agree with TRBD1. This CDR3 spans 14 amino acids. CDR1 and CDR2 from the germline V gene are SGHNT and YENEEA. The V segment lost 5 bases and the J segment 0 bases; nucleotides outside the gene matches: 1. The CDR3 DNA reads as TGTGCCAGCAGCCCAGGGGGCAGCACAGATACGCAGTATTTT. Protein product: CASSPGGSTDTQYF.

This rearrangement joins TRBV24-1 to TRBJ1-5; no reliable D call. Trimming cost V 2 bases and J 1 base, with 11 bases left between them. The germline gives CDR1 KGHDR, CDR2 SFDVKD. The length of the CDR3 is 16 residues. The chain's CDR3 is CATSDSGTESNQPQHF. In DNA, the CDR3 is TGTGCCACCAGTGATTCAGGCACAGAAAGCAATCAGCCCCAGCATTTT.

This clone was found once. The J gene is TRBJ2-1, the V gene TRBV2; D unresolved. Germline V CDR1 and CDR2: SNHLY, FYNNEI. CDR3 size: 14 residues. V lost 3 bases and J 2 bases, leaving 8 bases between the germline ends. The chain's CDR3 is CASSETSPYNEQFF. For the CDR3, the DNA is TGTGCCAGCAGTGAGACTTCACCCTACAATGAGCAGTTCTTC.

This clone showed up just a few times. The chain uses TRBV2 and TRBJ1-6; D is undetermined. V was shortened by 2 bases and J by 7 bases, with 12 bases between the two germline ends. The CDR3 is 15 residues long. In germline, CDR1 is SNHLY, CDR2 FYNNEI. The CDR3 sequence is CASSEWEYSNSPLHF. The CDR3 region has the DNA TGTGCCAGCAGTGAATGGGAGTATTCGAATTCACCCCTCCACTTT.

The chain is built from TRBV6-6 and TRBJ1-1, with 8 bases identical to TRBD1. The CDR3 totals 14 residues. CDR1 and CDR2 (germline): MNHNY, SVGAGI (reference sequence). The J segment lost 5 bases and the V segment lost 7 bases, leaving 9 bases of the junction unmatched. The CDR3: CASIPRTGRTEAFF. The CDR3 region has the DNA TGTGCCAGCATTCCGAGGACAGGGAGAACTGAAGCTTTCTTT.

A remark on this clone: The sample carries other DNA sequences with the same CDR3. This chain connects TRBV6-5 to TRBJ1-1; D may be TRBD1 (5 bases). From germline, CDR1 is MNHEY and CDR2 SVGAGI. The V end was cut by 0 bases, the J end by 4 bases, with 9 bases between. The CDR3 sequence is 14 residues long. The CDR3 sequence is CASSYSQGSTEAFF. The CDR3 bases are TGTGCCAGCAGTTACTCGCAGGGAAGCACTGAAGCTTTCTTT.

This clone was observed a few times. This chain joins TRBV6-5 and TRBJ1-6, with D hard to call. Trimming shortened V by 0 bases and J by 0 bases, and 6 bases separated the two germline ends. Germline CDR1 MNHEY, CDR2 SVGAGI. The CDR3 covers 16 residues. The CDR3 sequence: CASSYSGSSYNSPLHF. The CDR3 DNA reads as TGTGCCAGCAGTTACTCGGGCAGCTCCTATAATTCACCCCTCCACTTT.

The chain recombines TRBV12-3 or TRBV12-4 with TRBJ1-1, with D tentatively TRBD1 (6 bases). Trimming took off 6 bases at V and 5 bases at J, with 13 bases between the two ends. CDR3 length: 13 residues. The CDR3, as DNA: TGTGCCAGCAGCCGCAGGGGTCGGACTGAAGCTTTCTTT. The encoded protein is CASSRRGRTEAFF.

This chain connects TRBV10-2 to TRBJ1-1; D is unclear. The CDR3 length is 13 residues. V lost 2 bases and J lost 6, with 10 bases in between. CDR1 and CDR2 from the germline V gene are WSHSY and SAAADI. The CDR3 DNA is TGCGCCAGCAGTGAGCTTCTCGGGGCTGAAGCTTTCTTT. Its protein product is CASSELLGAEAFF.

The V and J genes are TRBV29-1 and TRBJ2-2; 10 bases line up with TRBD1. This CDR3 has 16 amino acids. Germline CDR1 and CDR2: SQVTM and ANQGSEA. Trimming took 6 bases from V and 2 from J; bases not matched to a gene: 9. The CDR3 DNA reads as TGCAGCGTCCAACGGGGGACAGGGGTAAACACCGGGGAGCTGTTTTTT. This encodes CSVQRGTGVNTGELFF.

The chain combines TRBV10-3 with TRBJ1-1, with TRBD1 matching 9 bases. The CDR3 contains 13 residues. Germline V gives CDR1 ENHRY, CDR2 SYGVKD. V lost 5 bases to trimming and J lost 8 bases; unmatched junction nucleotides: 6. For the CDR3, the DNA is TGTGCCATCAGTCGATCCGACAGGGGGGAAGCTTTCTTT. Protein sequence: CAISRSDRGEAFF.

V is TRBV4-1 and J is TRBJ2-7; 8 positions match TRBD2. V was pared by 4 bases and J by 2 bases, with 10 bases of the junction left unmatched. CDR1 is MGHRA and CDR2 is YSYEKL in the germline V gene. The CDR3 extends over 16 amino acids. Here the CDR3 DNA reads TGCGCCAGCAGCCCCGGGAGGGCCAGGAGGGCCTACGAGCAGTACTTC. Its translation: CASSPGRARRAYEQYF.

This chain connects TRBV11-3 to TRBJ1-4; D is perhaps TRBD1 (6 bases). The CDR3 contains 15 residues. CDR1 is SGHNT and CDR2 is YENEEA in the germline V gene. V gave up 3 bases and J gave up 3 bases, with 11 bases separating them. The chain's CDR3 is CASSFGGRANEKLFF. CDR3 coding DNA: TGTGCCAGCAGCTTTGGGGGCAGGGCTAATGAAAAACTGTTTTTT.

This sequence joins TRBV3-1 (or the pseudogene TRBV3-2) and TRBJ2-4; 7 positions agree with TRBD2. V shed 0 bases, J shed 5 bases, and the junction held 4 bases outside the gene matches. The CDR3 contains 15 residues. Looked up from germline, CDR1 is LGHDT and CDR2 is YNNKEL (reference sequence). The CDR3 DNA is TGTGCCAGCAGCCAAGATAGGCTAGCGGAAAACATTCAGTACTTC. This gives the protein CASSQDRLAENIQYF.

The chain uses TRBV5-3 and TRBJ1-1, with 9 positions matching TRBD1. TRBV5-3 is an ORF, with its function uncertain. The CDR3 loop spans 16 amino acids. V was clipped by 0 bases and J by 4 bases; unmatched bases: 7. The CDR3 is CARSLDYRGRRTEAFF. CDR3 nucleotide sequence: TGTGCCAGAAGCTTGGATTACAGGGGGCGTCGCACTGAAGCTTTCTTT.

The V and J genes are TRBV14 and TRBJ2-3; TRBD1 might be the D (6 bases). V was cut by 0 bases and J by 5 bases, with 9 bases left in between. The CDR3 is 14 amino acids. In germline, CDR1 is SGHDN, CDR2 FVKESK. Here the CDR3 reads CASSQEGRGDTQYF. The CDR3 region has the DNA TGTGCCAGCAGCCAAGAGGGCAGGGGAGATACGCAGTATTTT.